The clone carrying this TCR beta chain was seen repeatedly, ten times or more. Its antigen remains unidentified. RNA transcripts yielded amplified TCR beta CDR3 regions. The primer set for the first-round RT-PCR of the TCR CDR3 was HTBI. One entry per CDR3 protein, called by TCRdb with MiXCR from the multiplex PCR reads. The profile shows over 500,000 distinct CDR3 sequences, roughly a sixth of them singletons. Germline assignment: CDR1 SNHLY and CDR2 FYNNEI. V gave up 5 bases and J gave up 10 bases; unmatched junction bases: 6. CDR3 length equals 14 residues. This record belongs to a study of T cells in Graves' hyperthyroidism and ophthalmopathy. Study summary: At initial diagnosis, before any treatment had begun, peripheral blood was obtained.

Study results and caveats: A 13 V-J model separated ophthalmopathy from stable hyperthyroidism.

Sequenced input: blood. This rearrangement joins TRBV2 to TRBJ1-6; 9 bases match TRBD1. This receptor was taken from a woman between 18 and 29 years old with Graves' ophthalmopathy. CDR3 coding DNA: TGTGCCAGCAGTTACGGACAGGGGTTATCACCCCTCCACTTT. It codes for CASSYGQGLSPLHF.